These 22 T cell receptor beta chains came from one sample sequenced in a study of cytotoxic CD8 clonotypes in ibrutinib-treated CLL. Clones were sequenced by immunoSEQ multiplex PCR, and TCRdb holds only the in-frame ones, with some missing. The sample lists 130,000 to 150,000 clones, about four fifths occurring once. Source: PBMCs, taken after 12 months of ibrutinib treatment. These receptors originate from a human donor with chronic lymphocytic leukemia.

Only a few counts were recorded for this clone. J is TRBJ1-2 and V is TRBV14; D remains unclear. The V gene lost 0 bases and the J gene lost 8 bases, with 13 bases spanning the gap. This CDR3 spans 14 amino acids. The germline V gene encodes CDR1 SGHDN and CDR2 FVKESK. The CDR3 spells CASSQDLGRPGYTF. In DNA form, the CDR3 reads TGTGCCAGCAGCCAAGATCTAGGGCGGCCGGGCTACACCTTC.

The gene calls are TRBV18 and TRBJ2-3; D gene uncertain. Trimming removed 2 bases at V and 0 bases at J, with 6 bases between. The CDR3 length is 14 residues. Looked up from germline, CDR1 is KGHSH and CDR2 is LQKENI. The DNA for the CDR3 is TGTGCCAGCTCACCAGGGTGGAGCACAGATACGCAGTATTTT. Translated: CASSPGWSTDTQYF.

The J gene is TRBJ2-7, the V gene TRBV27; weak D call: TRBD1 (6 bases). Per germline, CDR1 MNHEY and CDR2 SMNVEV (reference sequence). V was trimmed by 2 bases and J by 3 bases, leaving 11 bases between them. CDR3 length: 14 residues. DNA of the CDR3: TGTGCCAGCAGTTTAAGGGGGAGCCTCTACGAGCAGTACTTC. Translated: CASSLRGSLYEQYF.

The chain is built from TRBV27 and TRBJ2-3; D is possibly TRBD1 or TRBD2 (5 bases each). V was shortened by 5 bases and J by 4 bases, with 22 bases between the two germline ends. CDR3 length: 17 amino acids. The germline V gene has CDR1 MNHEY and CDR2 SMNVEV (reference sequence). Here the CDR3 reads CASSPPKGHFSADTQYF. Here the CDR3 DNA reads TGTGCCAGCAGTCCGCCGAAAGGACACTTTAGCGCAGATACGCAGTATTTT.

V and J are TRBV19 and TRBJ2-7; the D gene is possibly TRBD1 (6 bases). CDR1 is LNHDA, CDR2 SQIVND, per germline (reference sequence). This CDR3 comprises 13 residues. V was trimmed by 10 bases and J by 5 bases, leaving 18 bases between them. CDR3 protein: CATQGSGADEQYF. DNA of the CDR3: TGTGCCACCCAGGGGTCCGGGGCGGACGAGCAGTACTTC. The whole variable domain, remainder taken from reference TRBV19 and TRBJ2-7, is DGGITQSPKYLFRKEGQNVTLSCEQNLNHDAMYWYRQDPGQGLRLIYYSQIVNDFQKGDIAEGYSVSREKKESFPLTVTSAQKNPTAFYLCATQGSGADEQYFGPGTRLTVT.

The gene calls are TRBV7-8 and TRBJ1-2; D remains ambiguous. Trimming took off 4 bases at V and 2 bases at J, with 8 bases between the two ends. The V gene's germline CDR1 is SGHVS and CDR2 FQNEAQ. This CDR3 comprises 13 residues. This CDR3 is CASSSPNNYGYTF. The CDR3 DNA reads as TGTGCCAGCAGCTCACCAAACAACTATGGCTACACCTTC.

The V gene is TRBV7-3, the J gene TRBJ2-1, with TRBD2 matching over 11 bases. The V gene's germline CDR1 is SGHTA and CDR2 FQGTGA. Trimming took 5 bases from V and 5 from J; bases not matched to a gene: 5. The CDR3 is 15 amino acids. The CDR3 reads CASSQQGLADNEQFF. The CDR3 DNA follows: TGTGCCAGCAGCCAGCAGGGACTAGCGGACAATGAGCAGTTCTTC.

The genes are TRBV6-5 and TRBJ2-1; possibly TRBD1 or TRBD2 for D (6 bases each). The CDR3 extends over 11 amino acids. CDR1 and CDR2 from the germline V gene are MNHEY and SVGAGI. V was clipped by 6 bases and J by 10 bases, with 10 bases between them. The CDR3 DNA reads TGTGCCAGCAGCCAGGGGAGGGAGCAGTTCTTC. It translates to CASSQGREQFF.

This chain joins TRBV4-2 and TRBJ2-7; tentatively, D is TRBD1 or TRBD2 (6 bases each). The CDR3 spans 12 residues. V was pared by 4 bases and J by 6 bases, with 10 bases between. The germline V gene encodes CDR1 LGHNA and CDR2 YNFKEQ. This CDR3 reads CASSLGGGEQYF. The CDR3 DNA is TGTGCCAGCAGCCTAGGGGGAGGCGAGCAGTACTTC.

The rearrangement uses TRBV6-6 and TRBJ2-1; D may be TRBD2 (6 bases). The CDR3 runs to 15 residues. V lost 0 bases, J lost 10 bases, and 16 bases lay in between. Per germline, CDR1 MNHNY and CDR2 SVGAGI (reference sequence). The CDR3 region has the DNA TGTGCCAGCAGTTACTCGGGACTCCGTACTGTGGAGCAGTTCTTC. Translating gives CASSYSGLRTVEQFF.

This clone was observed a handful of times. The rearrangement links TRBV28 to TRBJ1-2; D is unclear. The CDR3 has 12 amino acids. V gave up 5 bases and J gave up 5 bases, with 9 bases separating them. CDR1 MDHEN and CDR2 SYDVKM come from the germline V gene. CDR3 sequence: CASSGTSYGYTF. The CDR3 DNA reads TGTGCCAGCAGTGGCACCAGTTATGGCTACACCTTC.

The chain combines TRBV5-6 with TRBJ1-2; D unresolved. This CDR3 has 15 residues. V was pared by 2 bases and J by 2 bases, with 13 bases between. CDR1 SGHDT and CDR2 YYEEEE come from the germline V gene. In DNA form, the CDR3 reads TGTGCCAGCAGCTTCGTTCCGGCAGGCAACTATGGCTACACCTTC. This codes for CASSFVPAGNYGYTF. The full variable domain, rest sourced from reference TRBV5-6 and TRBJ1-2, is DAGVTQSPTHLIKTRGQQVTLRCSPKSGHDTVSWYQQALGQGPQFIFQYYEEEERQRGNFPDRFSGHQFPNYSSELNVNALLLGDSALYLCASSFVPAGNYGYTFGSGTRLTVV.

This rearrangement joins TRBV5-1 to TRBJ2-1, with D unclear. This CDR3 contains 16 residues. The germline CDR1 and CDR2 sequences are SGHRS and YFSETQ. V lost 6 bases to trimming and J lost 0 bases, with 16 bases between them. The CDR3 protein is CASTAGAGGSYNEQFF. In DNA form, the CDR3 reads TGCGCCAGCACGGCTGGAGCTGGTGGCTCCTACAATGAGCAGTTCTTC. Full variable domain (missing parts from reference TRBV5-1 and TRBJ2-1): KAGVTQTPRYLIKTRGQQVTLSCSPISGHRSVSWYQQTPGQGLQFLFEYFSETQRNKGNFPGRFSGRQFSNSRSEMNVSTLELGDSALYLCASTAGAGGSYNEQFFGPGTRLTVL.

The V call is TRBV11-2, the J call TRBJ2-7; the match to TRBD2 covers 7 bases. Germline V lookup: CDR1 SGHAT, CDR2 FQNNGV. CDR3 length equals 13 residues. Trimming removed 5 bases from V and 1 base from J; junction bases left unmatched: 2. For the CDR3, the DNA is TGTGCCAGCAGCAAGGGACTATCCTACGAGCAGTACTTC. Translation gives CASSKGLSYEQYF. The full variable domain, in which reference TRBV11-2 and TRBJ2-7 provide the parts outside the CDR3, is EAGVAQSPRYKIIEKRQSVAFWCNPISGHATLYWYQQILGQGPKLLIQFQNNGVVDDSQLPKDRFSAERLKGVDSTLKIQPAKLEDSAVYLCASSKGLSYEQYFGPGTRLTVT.

The chain is built from TRBV7-8 and TRBJ2-7; 12 positions match TRBD2. J lost 7 bases, V lost 6 bases, and 19 bases had no gene match. Per the germline V gene, CDR1 is SGHVS and CDR2 is FQNEAQ. This CDR3 region has 18 residues. The CDR3 is CASRTAPRTSGTTREQYF. The CDR3 DNA sequence: TGTGCCAGCAGAACAGCCCCTCGGACTAGCGGGACAACTCGAGAGCAGTACTTC.

The V call is TRBV13, the J call TRBJ2-7; D remains unclear. The CDR3 is made up of 13 amino acids. V gave up 0 bases and J gave up 6 bases, with 9 bases separating them. The germline CDR1 and CDR2 sequences are PRHDT and FYEKMQ (reference sequence). CDR3 sequence (DNA): TGTGCCAGCAGCTTAGGACAGACCTCCGAGCAGTACTTC. Its translation is CASSLGQTSEQYF.

The CDR3 DNA reads as TGTGCCAGTTCGCTAAACAATGAGCAGTTCTTC. Translation: CASSLNNEQFF. The rearrangement joins TRBV6-5 to TRBJ2-1; D is unclear. This CDR3 is built from 11 residues. V was pared by 9 bases and J by 5 bases, with 8 bases between. The germline V gene encodes CDR1 MNHEY and CDR2 SVGAGI.

The CDR3 spells CATSLTGGIGYEQYF. The CDR3 DNA reads as TGTGCCACCAGCTTAACAGGGGGAATCGGCTACGAGCAGTACTTC. V gene TRBV15 combines with J gene TRBJ2-7, with 8 bases aligning to TRBD1. Germline CDR1 reads LNHNV; CDR2 reads YYDKDF (reference sequence). Trimming removed 5 bases from V and 3 bases from J; junction bases left unmatched: 9. The CDR3 sequence is 15 residues long.

This chain joins TRBV29-1 and TRBJ2-3, with 9 bases identical to TRBD2. The germline V gene has CDR1 SQVTM and CDR2 ANQGSEA. Losses at the gene ends were 6 bases for V and 6 bases for J; bases not matched to a gene: 19. This CDR3 is 17 amino acids long. The CDR3 DNA reads TGCAGCGTCACCCGACGGGCTAGCGGGACGGGGGGGGATACGCAGTATTTT. Translation: CSVTRRASGTGGDTQYF.

This rearrangement joins TRBV9 to TRBJ1-4; D remains unclear. The V end lost 1 base, the J end lost 4 bases, and 5 bases lay between the germline ends. CDR1 and CDR2 (germline): SGDLS, YYNGEE. The CDR3 sequence is 13 residues long. CDR3 coding DNA: TGTGCCAGCAGCGTACAGGATAATGAAAAACTGTTTTTT. It yields the protein CASSVQDNEKLFF.

The rearrangement uses TRBV27 and TRBJ2-5; the D gene is possibly TRBD2 (6 bases). Germline CDR1 is MNHEY and CDR2 is SMNVEV (reference sequence). CDR3 length: 15 amino acids. Trimming pared 3 bases from V and 1 base from J, leaving 12 bases between. This CDR3 reads CASSFGRGIQETQYF. Here the CDR3 DNA reads TGTGCCAGCAGTTTTGGGCGGGGAATCCAAGAGACCCAGTACTTC.

V usage is TRBV4-3 and J usage is TRBJ2-2; D not resolved. The germline gives CDR1 LGHNA, CDR2 YSLEER. The CDR3 spans 18 residues. V lost 0 bases and J 4 bases, leaving 18 bases between the germline ends. The DNA of the CDR3 is TGCGCCAGCAGCCAAGATCTCACAAAGTACCTTGGCACCGGGGAGCTGTTTTTT. Protein: CASSQDLTKYLGTGELFF.